This T cell receptor (beta chain) was sequenced in a study of post-analysis software for immune sequencing data. Whole-study findings and limits: In patients, TRBV5-6, TRBV5-1 and TRBV20-1 belonged to four or five TRBV segments found more frequently than in controls.

Unique molecular identifiers were built into the TCR beta cDNA libraries. MiXCR was run by TCRdb on the PCR reads, yielding one entry per CDR3 protein. The data show hundreds of thousands of distinct CDR3 sequences, 45% seen once. A remark on this clonotype: Its target is not known.

From germline, CDR1 is LGHNA and CDR2 YSLEER. There are 14 residues in the CDR3. The specimen sequenced was blood. The receptor's source is a girl between 10 and 17 years old with multiple sclerosis. This chain uses TRBV4-3 with TRBJ2-5; 9 nucleotides match TRBD2. Near its end, the DNA agrees better with TRBJ2-7, so the J call may be wrong. In DNA, the CDR3 is TGCGCCAGCAGCCAAATAGCGGGAGACTACGAGCAGTACTTC. This gives the protein CASSQIAGDYEQYF.